This TCR beta chain emerged from a study of blood T cell repertoires in COVID-19. About the study: Spain, Italy and the United States supplied samples that represented acute and convalescent COVID-19. The cDNA or gDNA used as material had been derived from T cells, B-cell-depleted T cells, or PBMCs.

Repertoires were generated with immunoSEQ multiplex PCR, while TCRdb's copy carries only in-frame clones and drops some. The sample has 150,000 or so clones; approximately 83% are singletons. The CDR3 runs 16 residues. The junction had 20 bases not matched to a gene; V was cut back by 9 bases and J by 8 bases. Per the germline V gene, CDR1 is MDHEN and CDR2 is SYDVKM. This clone was counted a few times. Sequencing was performed on peripheral blood. The chain couples TRBV28 to TRBJ1-2, with TRBD1 matching 8 bases. The TCR originated in an older woman with acute or convalescent COVID-19. The CDR3 loop is CASDRGTGGGLWGYTF. As DNA, the CDR3 is TGTGCCAGTGATCGCGGGACAGGTGGGGGGCTTTGGGGCTACACCTTC.